Here is one TCR beta chain with its context. The antigen it recognizes is unknown. This sample is drawn from a study of T cells expressing NK-cell markers (dated by TCRdb to about 2020). About the study as a whole: Three sorted T-cell subsets (CD3+CD56+NKG2C+, CD3+CD56+NKG2C- and CD3+CD56-NKG2C+) from fewer than 10 donors had their TCR beta-chain repertoires profiled. Seven of the eight sequenced donors were HCMV-seropositive and one was HCMV-seronegative. Randomly selected healthy volunteers, three men and five women, were used as the eight sequenced donors. The libraries were sequenced on Illumina HiSeq 2000/2500, MiSeq or NextSeq, producing 2 x 150 bp reads. Points the paper makes about the study in general: For roughly six donors, the dominant CD3+CD56+NKG2C+ clonotypes were among the top 10 CD8+ clonotypes and accounted for about 1.0-8% of CD8+ T cells. Those dominant clonotypes were again the most abundant among CD3+CD56-NKG2C+ cells in four donors, at about 25-60.1%. It remained unclear whether the expanded NKG2C-expressing T cell clones were specific for HCMV antigens.

The listed sequencing device is Illumina HiSeq 2000. TCR beta cDNA libraries were prepared using 5'RACE template switching, which introduced a universal primer site and unique molecular identifiers. Synthesis of cDNA was primed from the TCR beta constant segment and was followed by two consecutive PCR amplification steps. As for how the authors treated the data: MIGEC was used to demultiplex reads and group reads by UMI, and MiTCR was used to assemble and quantify clonotypes. To exclude erroneous sequences, any TCR cDNA sequence not supported by at least two reads was discarded. Downstream repertoire analysis used the tcR package, and clonotypes were matched across fractions by CDR3 nucleotide sequence plus V segment. VDJmatch was used to annotate antigen specificity against VDJdb, with one amino acid substitution in CDR3 permitted. The reads went through TCRdb reprocessing, and each CDR3 protein sequence gets one entry with no DNA. These V and J calls derive from TCRdb rather than the authors' analysis. This sample's clone table shows about 180,000 distinct CDR3 sequences. Clones ranked in the top ten supply around a sixth of the sample.

To determine HCMV serostatus, a commercial ELISA kit was used to detect HCMV-specific IgG in serum. Ficoll density gradient centrifugation was used to isolate peripheral blood mononuclear cells from blood. The receptor comes from a woman aged 18-70 years in good health. The sequenced material came from blood T cells: a sorted CD56 or NKG2C T cell subset, CD4+ or CD8+ T cells, or bulk PBMC T cells (not recorded which).

The CDR3 has the sequence CASSSKLGGDLYGYTF. This sequence uses TRBV28 and TRBJ1-2; as DNA is missing, the TRBD1 call by TCRdb cannot be tested. The CDR3 spans 16 residues, from the cysteine through the phenylalanine. No DNA is given. The germline V gene encodes CDR1 MDHEN and CDR2 SYDVKM.